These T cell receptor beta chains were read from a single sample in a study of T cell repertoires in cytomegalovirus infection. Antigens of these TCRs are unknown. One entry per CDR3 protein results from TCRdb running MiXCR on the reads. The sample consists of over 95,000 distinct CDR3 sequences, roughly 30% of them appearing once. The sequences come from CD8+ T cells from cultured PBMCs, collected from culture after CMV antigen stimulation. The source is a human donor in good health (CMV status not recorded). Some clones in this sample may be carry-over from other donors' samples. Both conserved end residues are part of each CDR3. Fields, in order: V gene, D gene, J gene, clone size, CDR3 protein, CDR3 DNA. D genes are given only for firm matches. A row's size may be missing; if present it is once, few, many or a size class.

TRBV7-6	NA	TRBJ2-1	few	CASSPPSGPRGEQFF	TGTGCCAGCAGCCCCCCTTCGGGTCCCCGGGGTGAGCAGTTCTTC
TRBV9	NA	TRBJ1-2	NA	CASSPDSGWGYGYTF	TGTGCCAGCAGCCCCGATTCAGGCTGGGGCTATGGCTACACCTTC
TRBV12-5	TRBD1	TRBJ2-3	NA	CASGLLYGFYRGRASTDTQYF	TGTGCTAGTGGTTTGCTATACGGATTTTACAGGGGCCGCGCTAGCACAGATACGCAGTATTTT
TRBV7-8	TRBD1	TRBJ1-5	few	CASHRTGQGGRQPQHF	TGTGCCAGCCATCGCACAGGACAGGGGGGAAGGCAGCCCCAGCATTTT
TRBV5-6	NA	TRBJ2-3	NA	CASSPPEWYVEDTQYF	TGTGCCAGCAGCCCACCCGAGTGGTACGTTGAAGATACGCAGTATTTT
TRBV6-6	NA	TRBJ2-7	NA	CASSYHPESTYEQYF	TGTGCCAGCAGTTACCACCCTGAGTCCACCTACGAGCAGTACTTC
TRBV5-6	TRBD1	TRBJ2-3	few	CASSLGDSLTDTQYF	TGTGCCAGCAGCTTGGGGGACAGCCTCACAGATACGCAGTATTTT
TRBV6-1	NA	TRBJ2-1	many	CASSSYWLLSYNEQFF	TGTGCCAGCAGCTCGTATTGGCTCCTTTCCTACAATGAGCAGTTCTTC
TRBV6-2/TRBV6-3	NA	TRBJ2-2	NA	CASSYLWPGELFF	TGTGCCAGCAGTTACTTATGGCCCGGGGAGCTGTTTTTT
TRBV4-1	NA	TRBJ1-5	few	CASSQVTLVNSNQPQHF	TGCGCCAGCAGCCAAGTTACATTAGTGAATAGCAATCAGCCCCAGCATTTT
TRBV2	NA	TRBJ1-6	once	CASSLSDSEYSPLHF	TGTGCCAGCAGCCTTTCGGACAGCGAGTATTCACCCCTCCACTTT
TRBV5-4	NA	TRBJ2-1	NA	CASSQDSSSYNEQFF	TGTGCCAGCAGTCAAGACTCGAGCTCCTACAATGAGCAGTTCTTC
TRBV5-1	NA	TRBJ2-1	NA	CASSTSQEQFF	TGCGCCAGCAGCACGAGCCAGGAGCAGTTCTTC
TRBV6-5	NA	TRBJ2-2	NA	CASSYSQGAGTGELFF	TGTGCCAGCAGTTACTCCCAGGGAGCCGGAACCGGGGAGCTGTTTTTT
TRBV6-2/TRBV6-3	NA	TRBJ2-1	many	CASRDLGGQFF	TGTGCCAGCAGAGATCTGGGAGGGCAGTTCTTC
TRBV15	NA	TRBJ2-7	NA	CATSLRGYEQYF	TGTGCCACCAGTCTCAGGGGTTACGAGCAGTACTTC
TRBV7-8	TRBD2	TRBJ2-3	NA	CASSFLAGGPDTQYF	TGTGCCAGCAGCTTCCTAGCGGGGGGGCCAGATACGCAGTATTTT
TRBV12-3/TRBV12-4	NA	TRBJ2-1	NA	CASSQNRYNEQFF	TGTGCCAGCAGCCAGAACAGATACAATGAGCAGTTCTTC
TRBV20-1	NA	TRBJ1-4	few	CSAVREATNEKLFF	TGCAGTGCTGTCCGGGAAGCAACTAATGAAAAACTGTTTTTT
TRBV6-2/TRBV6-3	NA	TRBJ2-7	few	CASSYRAERTYEQYF	TGTGCCAGCAGTTACCGGGCGGAACGCACCTACGAGCAGTACTTC
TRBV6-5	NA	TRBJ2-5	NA	CASSYSSETQYF	TGTGCCAGCAGTTACTCGAGTGAGACCCAGTACTTC
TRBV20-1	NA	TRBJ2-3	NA	CSAPLVTSTDTQYF	TGCAGTGCCCCTCTAGTGACTAGCACAGATACGCAGTATTTT
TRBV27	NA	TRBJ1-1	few	CASAAAPTEAFF	TGTGCCAGCGCGGCGGCCCCAACTGAAGCTTTCTTT
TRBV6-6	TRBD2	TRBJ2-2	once	CASSYGGGTGELFF	TGTGCCAGCAGTTATGGGGGGGGAACCGGGGAGCTGTTTTTT
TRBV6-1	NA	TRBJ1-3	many	CAGTQGLGGNTIYF	TGTGCCGGAACACAGGGTCTCGGTGGAAACACCATATATTTT
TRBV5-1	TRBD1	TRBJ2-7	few	CASSLSWTGMHEQYF	TGCGCCAGCAGCTTGTCGTGGACAGGGATGCACGAGCAGTACTTC
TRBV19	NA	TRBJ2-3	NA	CASSILSQPTDTQYF	TGTGCCAGTAGTATACTGTCCCAGCCCACAGATACGCAGTATTTT
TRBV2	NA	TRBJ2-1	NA	CANERVSRGAYNEQFF	TGTGCCAACGAAAGAGTTAGCAGGGGGGCCTACAATGAGCAGTTCTTC
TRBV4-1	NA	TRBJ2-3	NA	CASSQGGAPDTQYF	TGCGCCAGCAGCCAGGGGGGGGCCCCAGATACGCAGTATTTT